This T cell receptor (beta chain) came from a study of OX40 agonist ivuxolimab in advanced cancers. At the level of the study: In this cohort, patients received ivuxolimab, an agonistic anti-OX40 (CD134) antibody. Earlier anti-PD-1, anti-PD-L1 or anti-CTLA-4 therapy was permitted; 30% to 50% had received some.

With 1 base clipped from V and 1 base from J, the junction kept 11 bases outside the gene matches. The CDR3 is 17 residues long. The germline V gene encodes CDR1 GTSNPN and CDR2 SVGIG (reference sequence). Profiled with immunoSEQ multiplex PCR; TCRdb holds only in-frame clones, not every one. The table records roughly 40,000 clones, approximately 80% of them present only once. The rearrangement links TRBV30 to TRBJ2-5; 8 nucleotides align to TRBD2. The sample in question was CD4+ or CD8+ T cells sorted from blood, obtained in a trial of the OX40 agonist ivuxolimab. The TCR comes from an adult with an advanced solid tumor such as melanoma, head and neck, liver or kidney cancer. The CDR3 nucleotides are TGTGCCTGGAGTGGGGGATGGATAGCGGGGCCCCAAGAGACCCAGTACTTC. As protein: CAWSGGWIAGPQETQYF. The whole variable domain, remainder taken from reference TRBV30 and TRBJ2-5, is SQTIHQWPATLVQPVGSPLSLECTVEGTSNPNLYWYRQAAGRGLQLLFYSVGIGQISSEVPQNLSASRPQDRQFILSSKKLLLSDSGFYLCAWSGGWIAGPQETQYFGPGTRLLVL.